The rows below give T cell receptor beta chains drawn from one sample of a study of blood T cell repertoires in COVID-19. This table comes from immunoSEQ multiplex PCR, and its TCRdb copy is limited to in-frame clones, with some not included. The sample contains around 270,000 clones, less than 90% of which appear only once. Sequencing was done on a sample of peripheral blood. The receptor set was obtained from a woman aged 40 to 50 who had recovered from COVID-19. Both conserved end residues are part of each CDR3. Each record gives: CDR3 protein, D gene, V gene. D genes are given only for firm matches.

CDR3aa: CASSLQQGTTEAFF
d_gene: .
v_gene: TRBV27

CDR3aa: CASIPGQVNTGELFF
d_gene: TRBD1
v_gene: TRBV19

CDR3aa: CASSLNTGSSYYGYTF
d_gene: .
v_gene: TRBV11-2

CDR3aa: CASSPGQEYYGYTF
d_gene: .
v_gene: TRBV19

CDR3aa: CASSRAQVGYGYTF
d_gene: .
v_gene: TRBV6-5

CDR3aa: CASSEGSSYNSPLHF
d_gene: .
v_gene: TRBV5-6

CDR3aa: CASSYRDRAGEQYF
d_gene: TRBD1
v_gene: TRBV6-5

CDR3aa: CASKLSPSSGANVLTF
d_gene: .
v_gene: TRBV7-6

CDR3aa: CASGQGYGANVLTF
d_gene: TRBD1
v_gene: TRBV19

CDR3aa: CASSLAAGAEKLFF
d_gene: .
v_gene: TRBV7-9

CDR3aa: CASSLGTPTGLNTEAFF
d_gene: .
v_gene: TRBV28

CDR3aa: CASSAIGTGDSPLHF
d_gene: .
v_gene: TRBV9

CDR3aa: CASSPGVSTEAFF
d_gene: .
v_gene: TRBV2

CDR3aa: CAISYLTGSGELFF
d_gene: TRBD1
v_gene: TRBV10-3

CDR3aa: CASRTTSADTQYF
d_gene: TRBD2
v_gene: TRBV2

CDR3aa: CASSSSVNTEAFF
d_gene: .
v_gene: TRBV19

CDR3aa: CASSPPQGLGYTF
d_gene: .
v_gene: TRBV18

CDR3aa: CASSWGQGGVLSQPQHF
d_gene: TRBD1
v_gene: TRBV5-6

CDR3aa: CASSLSVQVGYTF
d_gene: .
v_gene: TRBV12-3/TRBV12-4

CDR3aa: CATSPGGNRGEKLFF
d_gene: TRBD1
v_gene: TRBV24-1

CDR3aa: CASSLARGNNSPLHF
d_gene: .
v_gene: TRBV5-4

CDR3aa: CASSRTGGETQYF
d_gene: TRBD1
v_gene: TRBV7-9

CDR3aa: CASSEDRFQPQHF
d_gene: .
v_gene: TRBV2

CDR3aa: CATYSPNYGYTF
d_gene: .
v_gene: TRBV24-1

CDR3aa: CAARDSNYNEQFF
d_gene: .
v_gene: TRBV10-3

CDR3aa: CSVAGQGNTEAFF
d_gene: TRBD1
v_gene: TRBV29-1

CDR3aa: CASSLGQQYEQYF
d_gene: .
v_gene: TRBV12-3/TRBV12-4

CDR3aa: CASSPQRGGNDEQFF
d_gene: TRBD2
v_gene: TRBV19

CDR3aa: CASGAFSNQPQHF
d_gene: .
v_gene: TRBV19

CDR3aa: CASSLGGHQPQHF
d_gene: .
v_gene: TRBV12-3/TRBV12-4

CDR3aa: CASSDGGPLTEAFF
d_gene: .
v_gene: TRBV6-1